This TCR beta chain was identified during a study of cytomegalovirus exposure and HLA in healthy donors. Study details: The Caucasian-associated ancestry cluster contained about 80% of the approximately 390 genotyped donors. Findings and limits, study-wide: Indistinguishable V segments such as TRBV6-2 and TRBV6-3 were excluded. Several of the most significant clusters were apparently associated with common viral pathogens in a later analysis. Cytomegalovirus-associated status was assigned to fewer than 200 TCR beta chains.

PCR primers comprised 60 Vbeta and 13 Jbeta primers. Profiling relied on immunoSEQ multiplex PCR, and the TCRdb table lists in-frame clones only, not all of them. Of around 88,000 clones listed, roughly 70% were seen once; the top ten hold around 2%. Trimming took off 5 bases at V and 0 bases at J, with 17 bases between the two ends. The germline CDR1 and CDR2 sequences are LNHDA and SQIVND (reference sequence). The CDR3 sequence is 16 residues long. A note on this clone: The antigen is undetermined.

The sequenced sample was PBMCs. V is TRBV19 and J is TRBJ2-7; maybe TRBD1 (5 bases). The sequence came from a male donor in good health and CMV-seronegative. The chain's CDR3 is CASSLGRNRSSYEQYF. The CDR3 bases are TGTGCCAGTAGTTTGGGGCGGAACAGGAGCTCCTACGAGCAGTACTTC.